The TCR beta chain described here comes from a study of T cell repertoires in cytomegalovirus infection. For the study at large: HLA-C-restricted CMV epitopes, recently identified, and well-studied HLA-B-restricted ones were used by the study. Study observations and caveats: Identification of carriers of CMV plus the relevant HLA was achieved through cumulative public TCR beta family frequency.

On this clonotype itself: What it binds is not known.

TCRdb re-derived calls from the reads in MiXCR, one entry per CDR3 protein. The table includes 830,000 or so distinct CDR3 sequences, approximately 29% detected once. The germline V gene has CDR1 LNHNV and CDR2 YYDKDF (reference sequence). The J segment lost 2 bases and the V segment lost 3 bases, leaving 6 bases of the junction unmatched. This CDR3 has 16 amino acids. The chain links TRBV15 to TRBJ2-1; 8 nucleotides line up with TRBD2. The sample here was cultured CD8+ T cells from PBMCs, taken from culture after CMV antigen stimulation. The TCR was taken from a human donor in good health (CMV status not recorded). Some clones in this sample may be carry-over from other donors' samples. The chain's CDR3 is CATSSRSGDPYNEQFF. The CDR3 DNA is TGTGCCACCAGCAGCCGTAGCGGGGATCCCTACAATGAGCAGTTCTTC. Drawing the rest from reference TRBV15 and TRBJ2-1, the complete variable domain is DAMVIQNPRYQVTQFGKPVTLSCSQTLNHNVMYWYQQKSSQAPKLLFHYYDKDFNNEADTPDNFQSRRPNTSFCFLDIRSPGLGDTAMYLCATSSRSGDPYNEQFFGPGTRLTVL.